These 31 T cell receptor beta chains came from one sample sequenced in a study of OX40 agonist ivuxolimab in advanced cancers. The repertoire was sequenced with immunoSEQ multiplex PCR; TCRdb's copy has only in-frame clones and lacks some. This table holds some 90,000 clones, roughly 84% found once. Sequences were derived from CD4+ or CD8+ T cells sorted from blood, sampled in a trial of the OX40 agonist ivuxolimab. These receptors all stem from an adult with an advanced solid tumor such as melanoma, head and neck, liver or kidney cancer.

The V gene is TRBV10-1, the J gene TRBJ1-6, with 7 positions matching TRBD1. There are 14 residues in the CDR3. Germline CDR1 is WNHNN and CDR2 is SYGVQD (reference sequence). The J segment lost 7 bases and the V segment lost 4 bases, leaving 4 bases of the junction unmatched. The CDR3 reads CASSAGGPNSPLHF. The CDR3 DNA sequence: TGCGCCAGCAGTGCAGGGGGACCCAATTCACCCCTCCACTTT.

The rearrangement links TRBV6-6 to TRBJ2-1; 7 bases are a match to TRBD1. The CDR3 consists of 16 residues. J gave up 3 bases and V 0 bases, and 5 bases lay outside the gene matches. In germline, CDR1 is MNHNY, CDR2 SVGAGI (reference sequence). The CDR3 sequence is CASSYSTGTDYNEQFF. In nucleotides, the CDR3 is TGTGCCAGCAGTTACTCCACCGGGACAGACTACAATGAGCAGTTCTTC.

This chain links TRBV10-3 with TRBJ2-3, with 10 bases lining up with TRBD2. This CDR3 is built from 16 residues. Germline V lookup: CDR1 ENHRY, CDR2 SYGVKD. Trimming at V came to 8 bases and at J to 1 base, leaving 9 bases not matched to a gene. The CDR3 spells CAIRPGLAGGTDTQYF. The CDR3 DNA follows: TGTGCCATCCGACCAGGGCTAGCGGGGGGCACAGATACGCAGTATTTT.

The rearrangement joins TRBV5-1 to TRBJ1-1; 8 bases map to TRBD1. CDR3 size: 16 residues. The junction had 9 bases not matched to a gene; V was cut back by 4 bases and J by 1 base. CDR1 is SGHRS, CDR2 YFSETQ, per germline. This CDR3 reads CASSPEGQGSNTEAFF. CDR3 nucleotides: TGCGCCAGCAGCCCCGAAGGACAGGGCTCGAACACTGAAGCTTTCTTT. The full variable domain, with the rest looked up from reference TRBV5-1 and TRBJ1-1, is KAGVTQTPRYLIKTRGQQVTLSCSPISGHRSVSWYQQTPGQGLQFLFEYFSETQRNKGNFPGRFSGRQFSNSRSEMNVSTLELGDSALYLCASSPEGQGSNTEAFFGQGTRLTVV.

The chain combines TRBV6-5 with TRBJ2-7; D might be TRBD2 (6 bases). Looked up from germline, CDR1 is MNHEY and CDR2 is SVGAGI. The germline V and J ends were trimmed by 4 bases and 1 base, with 14 bases remaining between them. The CDR3 sequence is 15 residues long. This CDR3 is CASSSVGAGSYEQYF. In DNA form, the CDR3 reads TGTGCCAGCAGTTCCGTCGGCGCGGGGTCCTACGAGCAGTACTTC.

The chain carries TRBV5-4 and TRBJ2-7; D is ambiguous. This CDR3 has 12 amino acids. The germline V gene has CDR1 SGHNT and CDR2 YYREEE (reference sequence). Trimming took off 2 bases at V and 3 bases at J, with 6 bases between the two ends. The CDR3 nucleotides are TGTGCCAGCAGCTTTGAGAACTACGAGCAGTACTTC. Amino acids: CASSFENYEQYF.

The J gene is TRBJ2-1, the V gene TRBV5-1, with 7 bases identical to TRBD2. CDR1 is SGHRS and CDR2 is YFSETQ in the germline V gene. With V trimmed by 2 bases and J by 5 bases, 4 bases remained unmatched. This CDR3 region has 14 residues. Written as DNA, the CDR3 is TGCGCCAGCAGCTTCGGCGGGGGTAACAATGAGCAGTTCTTC. Translated: CASSFGGGNNEQFF.

The chain recombines TRBV5-6 with TRBJ2-7, with a weak D call TRBD1 (6 bases). Germline CDR1 is SGHDT and CDR2 is YYEEEE. Between the trimmed V and J ends, which lost 4 bases and 2 bases, there was a span of 10 bases. The CDR3 length is 13 residues. The CDR3 sequence is CASSLRQAYEQYF. CDR3 nucleotides: TGTGCCAGCAGCCTGCGACAGGCCTACGAGCAGTACTTC.

CDR3 loop: CASSPGVSAPNTEAFF. The CDR3, as DNA: TGTGCCAGCTCACCAGGCGTTAGCGCCCCGAACACTGAAGCTTTCTTT. The chain employs TRBV18 and TRBJ1-1, with D unresolved. CDR3 size: 16 residues. V was pared by 2 bases and J by 1 base, with 14 bases between. Germline V CDR1 and CDR2: KGHSH, LQKENI. The full variable domain, completed using reference TRBV18 and TRBJ1-1, is NAGVMQNPRHLVRRRGQEARLRCSPMKGHSHVYWYRQLPEEGLKFMVYLQKENIIDESGMPKERFSAEFPKEGPSILRIQQVVRGDSAAYFCASSPGVSAPNTEAFFGQGTRLTVV.

This chain joins TRBV18 and TRBJ1-3, with 8 bases aligning to TRBD1. CDR3 length: 13 residues. Germline CDR1 and CDR2: KGHSH and LQKENI. Losses at the gene ends were 4 bases for V and 4 bases for J; bases not matched to a gene: 0. CDR3 loop: CASSRDRGNTIYF. The CDR3 DNA is TGTGCCAGCTCACGGGACAGGGGAAACACCATATATTTT.

V is TRBV6-5 and J is TRBJ2-7, with D possibly matching TRBD1 (6 bases). Per the germline V gene, CDR1 is MNHEY and CDR2 is SVGAGI. The CDR3 consists of 14 residues. The ends were cut back, 6 bases at V and 0 bases at J, with 12 bases in the middle. CDR3 nucleotide sequence: TGTGCCAGCAGGGACACAGGGAGCTCCTACGAGCAGTACTTC. This translates into CASRDTGSSYEQYF.

This clone was picked up a small number of times. This chain links TRBV7-9 with TRBJ2-7; 7 positions agree with TRBD1. This CDR3 region has 13 residues. CDR1 and CDR2 from the germline V gene are SEHNR and FQNEAQ (reference sequence). Germline trimming cut 11 bases from V and 2 bases from J; bases unmatched to any gene: 9. This CDR3 is CAGRRDSAYEQYF. The DNA of the CDR3 is TGTGCCGGAAGAAGGGACAGTGCCTACGAGCAGTACTTC.

The gene calls are TRBV18 and TRBJ2-5; D unresolved. The length of the CDR3 is 14 residues. Germline V gives CDR1 KGHSH, CDR2 LQKENI. V was pared by 0 bases and J by 2 bases, with 7 bases between. This CDR3 is CASSPPMWQETQYF. CDR3 DNA: TGTGCCAGCTCACCACCCATGTGGCAAGAGACCCAGTACTTC.

The V call is TRBV6-6, the J call TRBJ1-2, with TRBD1 matching 8 bases. CDR1 and CDR2 (germline): MNHNY, SVGAGI (reference sequence). V lost 0 bases to trimming and J lost 6 bases; unmatched junction nucleotides: 6. This CDR3 has 15 residues. As DNA, the CDR3 is TGTGCCAGCAGTTACTCGTCAGGGGGCGCCGATGGCTACACCTTC. It encodes CASSYSSGGADGYTF.

The chain links TRBV18 to TRBJ1-6; 8 nucleotides agree with TRBD1. Germline CDR1 reads KGHSH; CDR2 reads LQKENI. CDR3 size: 15 residues. V gave up 5 bases and J gave up 11 bases; unmatched junction bases: 11. This CDR3 is CASSAGQEGATPLHF. The CDR3 DNA follows: TGTGCCAGCTCAGCGGGACAGGAGGGCGCAACACCCCTCCACTTT.

The chain has TRBV5-1 and TRBJ2-3, with D unclear. CDR3 length: 13 residues. CDR1 is SGHRS and CDR2 is YFSETQ in the germline V gene. The V end was cut by 4 bases, the J end by 4 bases, with 10 bases between. The CDR3: CASSGGGPDTQYF. CDR3 sequence (DNA): TGCGCCAGCAGCGGCGGCGGTCCAGATACGCAGTATTTT.

The J gene is TRBJ2-5, the V gene TRBV9, with a possible D match to TRBD2 (5 bases). In germline, CDR1 is SGDLS, CDR2 YYNGEE. The CDR3 runs to 14 residues. V was shortened by 2 bases and J by 5 bases, with 13 bases between the two germline ends. CDR3 DNA: TGTGCCAGCAGCGTTACGGGAATCGGGGAGACCCAGTACTTC. This encodes CASSVTGIGETQYF. Filled out from reference TRBV9 and TRBJ2-5, the complete variable domain reads DSGVTQTPKHLITATGQRVTLRCSPRSGDLSVYWYQQSLDQGLQFLIQYYNGEERAKGNILERFSAQQFPDLHSELNLSSLELGDSALYFCASSVTGIGETQYFGPGTRLLVL.

Regarding this clone: Compared with germline, one end of the junction differs, possibly owing to a read error. V is TRBV7-2 and J is TRBJ2-5; D unclear. Germline V gives CDR1 SGHTA, CDR2 FQGNSA. This CDR3 contains 13 residues. The CDR3 sequence is CAGSLGPKETQYF. The CDR3 bases are TGTGCCGGCAGCTTAGGACCGAAAGAGACCCAGTACTTC.

The chain joins TRBV2 to TRBJ2-7; 11 positions agree with TRBD1. Unmatched junction bases numbered 3, after V lost 4 bases and J lost 1 base. Germline lookup yields CDR1 SNHLY and CDR2 FYNNEI. The CDR3 contains 15 residues. The CDR3 here is CASSGDRGVSYEQYF. CDR3 DNA: TGTGCCAGCAGTGGGGACAGGGGGGTTTCCTACGAGCAGTACTTC.

V gene TRBV30 combines with J gene TRBJ2-1; 7 nucleotides agree with TRBD2. V dropped 0 bases and J dropped 0; count of bases not matched to a gene: 14. CDR1 GTSNPN and CDR2 SVGIG come from the germline V gene (reference sequence). The CDR3 consists of 19 residues. The chain's CDR3 is CAWSVRPLAGGSSYNEQFF. CDR3 coding DNA: TGTGCCTGGAGTGTACGCCCTCTCGCCGGGGGGTCCTCCTACAATGAGCAGTTCTTC.

The chain joins TRBV29-1 to TRBJ1-1; D is unresolved. Looked up from germline, CDR1 is SQVTM and CDR2 is ANQGSEA. This CDR3 contains 13 residues. Between the trimmed V and J ends, which lost 1 base and 10 bases, there was a span of 16 bases. CDR3: CSVEGTPGMGAFF. The CDR3 DNA follows: TGCAGCGTTGAAGGAACTCCGGGAATGGGAGCTTTCTTT.

V is TRBV6-4 and J is TRBJ1-6; 9 nucleotides align to TRBD1. CDR1 and CDR2 from the germline V gene are MRHNA and SNTAGT. The CDR3 spans 16 residues. With V trimmed by 5 bases and J by 7 bases, 9 bases remained unmatched. CDR3 protein: CASSLDAGTGNSPLHF. The DNA of the CDR3 is TGTGCCAGCAGTCTAGATGCCGGGACAGGGAATTCACCCCTCCACTTT.

Regarding this clone: The same CDR3 arises from other DNA sequences in this sample as well. The V and J genes are TRBV6-5 and TRBJ1-5; tentatively, D is TRBD1 (5 bases). Trimming shortened V by 0 bases and J by 0 bases, and 6 bases separated the two germline ends. Germline values: CDR1 MNHEY, CDR2 SVGAGI. The CDR3 consists of 15 residues. CDR3 bases: TGTGCCAGCAGTTACTCCGGGGGTAGCAATCAGCCCCAGCATTTT. This encodes CASSYSGGSNQPQHF.

V and J are TRBV7-2 and TRBJ2-5; D perhaps matches TRBD1 (5 bases). V was cut by 2 bases and J by 4 bases, with 11 bases left in between. Germline V gene sequence: CDR1 SGHTA, CDR2 FQGNSA. The CDR3 extends over 14 amino acids. The CDR3 region has the DNA TGTGCCAGCAGCTTAAGCCAGGGAATAGAGACCCAGTACTTC. Its translation: CASSLSQGIETQYF.

This clone was seen just once. The rearrangement joins TRBV10-3 to TRBJ1-5; TRBD1 agrees at 10 bases. Germline CDR1 ENHRY, CDR2 SYGVKD. Trimming at V came to 0 bases and at J to 7 bases, leaving 3 bases not matched to a gene. The CDR3 contains 15 residues. The CDR3 protein is CAISESTGGVQPQHF. For the CDR3, the DNA is TGTGCCATCAGTGAGTCGACAGGGGGCGTACAGCCCCAGCATTTT.

The chain links TRBV7-9 to TRBJ2-2, with a weak D call TRBD2 (6 bases). This CDR3 contains 15 residues. Deletions cut 5 bases from V and 7 bases from J, with 17 bases between. Germline CDR1 is SEHNR and CDR2 is FQNEAQ (reference sequence). This chain's CDR3 is CASSLALGLLGELFF. The CDR3 DNA sequence: TGTGCCAGCAGCCTGGCCTTGGGACTCCTCGGGGAGCTGTTTTTT.

This sequence joins TRBV6-4 and TRBJ1-2, with D tentatively TRBD1 (5 bases). Germline V gives CDR1 MRHNA, CDR2 SNTAGT. Trimming removed 4 bases at V and 5 bases at J, with 32 bases between. This CDR3 spans 20 amino acids. As DNA, the CDR3 is TGTGCCAGCAGTGCCACCCACAGGAGCCGACGTACAACCCCCCCATATGGCTACACCTTC. Its protein product is CASSATHRSRRTTPPYGYTF.

V usage is TRBV27 and J usage is TRBJ1-2; D is uncertain. Trimming stripped 6 bases from V and 8 bases from J, with 13 bases between. In germline, CDR1 is MNHEY, CDR2 SMNVEV (reference sequence). The CDR3 runs 12 residues. The CDR3 DNA follows: TGTGCCAGCAGCCAGACCGGAGGGGGCTACACCTTC. It encodes CASSQTGGGYTF.

The gene calls are TRBV9 and TRBJ2-3; TRBD1 agrees at 8 bases. Unmatched junction bases numbered 7, after V lost 4 bases and J lost 3 bases. Looked up from germline, CDR1 is SGDLS and CDR2 is YYNGEE. The CDR3 runs to 15 residues. Written as DNA, the CDR3 is TGTGCCAGCAGCCCCAGGACAGGGCGGACAGATACGCAGTATTTT. It yields the protein CASSPRTGRTDTQYF.

The chain has TRBV19 and TRBJ2-4, with a possible D match to TRBD1 (5 bases). The CDR3 is made up of 13 amino acids. V lost 10 bases and J lost 2, with 12 bases in between. CDR1 is LNHDA, CDR2 SQIVND, per germline (reference sequence). DNA for the CDR3: TGTGCCACCGAAGGGGTTTCCAAAAACATTCAGTACTTC. It is translated as CATEGVSKNIQYF.

This chain links TRBV19 with TRBJ2-1, with 8 bases lining up with TRBD2. The CDR3 is 16 amino acids. Germline V gene sequence: CDR1 LNHDA, CDR2 SQIVND (reference sequence). Trimming at V came to 7 bases and at J to 8 bases, leaving 16 bases not matched to a gene. CDR3 DNA: TGTGCCAGTAAGGTGATCGGGGGGGTTTTGGGATATGAGCAGTTCTTC. It translates to CASKVIGGVLGYEQFF.